The 13 T cell receptor beta chains presented below share a single source sample, sequenced in a study of vaccination effects on CD4 cells after COVID-19. Profiled with immunoSEQ multiplex PCR; TCRdb holds only in-frame clones, not every one. This table holds around 49,000 clones, approximately 72% found once. Antigen-specific CD4+ T cell clonotypes were called by their expansion after viral peptide-pool culture in ViraFEST. Culture proceeded for more than nine days, and CD4+ T cells were then isolated. This person caught SARS-CoV-2 sometime from March to December 2020, and PCR testing confirmed the infection. Antigens for these TCRs are unknown. The material was CD4+ T cells from PBMCs cultured with a peptide pool, obtained before COVID-19 vaccination. These receptors were collected from a human donor who had a prior SARS-CoV-2 infection.

The V and J genes are TRBV7-9 and TRBJ1-2; D unresolved. This CDR3 region has 13 residues. Germline V gene sequence: CDR1 SEHNR, CDR2 FQNEAQ (reference sequence). V was clipped by 1 base and J by 3 bases, with 6 bases between them. The CDR3 loop reads CASSLGPYYGYTF. The CDR3 region has the DNA TGTGCCAGCAGCTTAGGCCCCTACTATGGCTACACCTTC.

This chain joins TRBV7-2 and TRBJ2-5, with 14 nucleotides matching TRBD2. The germline CDR1 and CDR2 sequences are SGHTA and FQGNSA. The V segment lost 6 bases and the J segment 5 bases; nucleotides outside the gene matches: 5. The CDR3 contains 15 residues. In DNA, the CDR3 is TGTGCCAGCAGGCATAGACTAGCGGGAGGGGAGACCCAGTACTTC. This translates into CASRHRLAGGETQYF.

The chain employs TRBV9 and TRBJ2-7; D unclear. Germline-derived CDR1 and CDR2 are SGDLS and YYNGEE. Trimming cost V 0 bases and J 2 bases, with 9 bases left between them. The CDR3 covers 14 residues. The CDR3 DNA reads as TGTGCCAGCAGCGTAGGGGTAATCGCCTACGAGCAGTACTTC. Protein: CASSVGVIAYEQYF.

This chain links TRBV2 with TRBJ2-2, with a weak D call TRBD1 (6 bases). Germline CDR1 and CDR2: SNHLY and FYNNEI. CDR3 length: 14 residues. Trimming stripped 9 bases from V and 1 base from J, with 12 bases between. CDR3: CASSGVLNTGELFF. CDR3 nucleotides: TGTGCCAGTTCAGGGGTACTGAACACCGGGGAGCTGTTTTTT.

The J gene is TRBJ2-7, the V gene TRBV19; tentative D call: TRBD2 (6 bases). The CDR3 is 13 amino acids. The V gene lost 7 bases and the J gene lost 6 bases, with 16 bases spanning the gap. CDR1 and CDR2 (germline): LNHDA, SQIVND (reference sequence). The CDR3 reads CASNERARSEQYF. Here the CDR3 DNA reads TGTGCCAGTAACGAGCGGGCCAGGAGCGAGCAGTACTTC.

This chain joins TRBV6-4 and TRBJ2-2; 7 bases fit TRBD1. Germline CDR1 reads MRHNA; CDR2 reads SNTAGT. The CDR3 has 16 amino acids. With V trimmed by 0 bases and J by 4 bases, 5 bases remained unmatched. CDR3 amino acids: CASSDSRRGSTGELFF. The CDR3 nucleotides read TGTGCCAGCAGTGACTCGCGCAGGGGGAGCACCGGGGAGCTGTTTTTT.

The chain is built from TRBV5-1 and TRBJ2-7; D is perhaps TRBD1 (6 bases). Germline CDR1 is SGHRS and CDR2 is YFSETQ. The CDR3 runs 15 residues. V lost 4 bases, J lost 2 bases, and 16 bases lay in between. In nucleotides, the CDR3 is TGCGCCAGCAGCCGAGGACAGCGGAGTCCCTACGAGCAGTACTTC. Its protein product is CASSRGQRSPYEQYF.

The rearrangement uses TRBV6-4 and TRBJ2-2; D is possibly TRBD1 or TRBD2 (5 bases each). Germline lookup yields CDR1 MRHNA and CDR2 SNTAGT. V dropped 0 bases and J dropped 6 bases, with 11 bases sitting between them. The CDR3 is 15 amino acids. CDR3 in DNA: TGTGCCAGCAGTGACTCGAGGGGCGGGCCCGGGGAGCTGTTTTTT. Translation gives CASSDSRGGPGELFF.

This clone was counted between two and nine times. The chain links TRBV21-1 to TRBJ1-2. TRBV21-1 is a pseudogene locus. The CDR3 consists of 18 residues. CDR3 region: CASRIRTRLPRRGYGYTF. CDR3 nucleotide sequence: TGTGCCAGCAGGATTCGGACACGATTACCTCGACGCGGGTATGGCTACACCTTC.

This clone occurred a few times. This chain uses TRBV21-1 with TRBJ2-1; TRBD2 is the table's D call, not checked against the DNA. TRBV21-1 has pseudogene status. The CDR3 has 19 amino acids. DNA for the CDR3: TGTGCCAGCAGCAAAGTCAGACTAGCGGGGCTTTTCTCCTACAATGAGCAGTTCTTC. It yields the protein CASSKVRLAGLFSYNEQFF.

The V call is TRBV7-9, the J call TRBJ2-7; the D gene is possibly TRBD1 (6 bases). Trimming took 6 bases from V and 3 from J, leaving 12 bases between them. Germline V CDR1 and CDR2: SEHNR, FQNEAQ (reference sequence). The CDR3 contains 13 residues. CDR3 residues: CASSRDTNYEQYF. In DNA, the CDR3 is TGTGCCAGCAGTAGGGACACCAACTACGAGCAGTACTTC.

The J gene is TRBJ2-6, the V gene TRBV18, with 9 bases that match TRBD2. Per germline, CDR1 KGHSH and CDR2 LQKENI. V shed 2 bases and J 0 bases; nucleotides not matched to a gene: 14. This CDR3 spans 21 amino acids. DNA for the CDR3: TGTGCCAGCTCACCATTGGCACTAGCGGGTTACGCGAACTCTGGGGCCAACGTCCTGACTTTC. This sequence encodes CASSPLALAGYANSGANVLTF.

This clone was detected a few times. The genes are TRBV5-5 and TRBJ1-2; D ambiguous. The CDR3 has 15 residues. Trimming shortened V by 4 bases and J by 3 bases, and 16 bases separated the two germline ends. Looked up from germline, CDR1 is SGHKS and CDR2 is YYEKEE (reference sequence). The CDR3 protein is CASSPRQRTDYGYTF. DNA for the CDR3: TGTGCCAGCAGCCCGCGGCAGAGGACCGACTATGGCTACACCTTC.